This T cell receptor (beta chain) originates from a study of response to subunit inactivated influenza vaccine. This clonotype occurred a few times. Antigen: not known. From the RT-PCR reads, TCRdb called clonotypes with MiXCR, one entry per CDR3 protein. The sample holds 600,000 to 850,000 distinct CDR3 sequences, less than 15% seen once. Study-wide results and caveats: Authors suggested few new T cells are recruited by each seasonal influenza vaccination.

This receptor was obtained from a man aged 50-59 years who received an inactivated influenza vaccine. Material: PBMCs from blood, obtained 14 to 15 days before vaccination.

The CDR3 bases are TGCAGTGCTATCCTGAGAATGGCCACAGATACGCAGTATTTT. Translated: CSAILRMATDTQYF. The chain couples TRBV20-1 to TRBJ2-3, with no clear D. The CDR3 is made up of 14 amino acids. V shed 4 bases and J shed 2 bases, with 13 bases lying between them. Germline V lookup: CDR1 DFQATT, CDR2 SNEGSKA (reference sequence).